The 31 T cell receptor beta chains below all came from one sample that was sequenced in a study of cytomegalovirus exposure and HLA in healthy donors. The PCR made use of 60 Vbeta and 13 Jbeta primers. Some clones are missing from TCRdb's copy, which holds only in-frame ones; the method was immunoSEQ multiplex PCR. The sample has about 200,000 clones, 70% to 80% seen once. Sequenced sample: PBMCs. These receptor sequences come from a male donor in good health and CMV-seropositive.

The genes are TRBV7-2 and TRBJ2-5; 7 bases line up with TRBD2. The CDR3 is 15 amino acids. The junction had 16 bases not matched to a gene; V was cut back by 6 bases and J by 9 bases. Looked up from germline, CDR1 is SGHTA and CDR2 is FQGNSA. The CDR3 protein is CASSSQVVGGEAQYF. In DNA, the CDR3 is TGTGCCAGCAGTTCCCAAGTGGTGGGAGGGGAGGCCCAGTACTTC.

The gene calls are TRBV14 and TRBJ2-7; 13 nucleotides align to TRBD2. This CDR3 is 20 amino acids long. Trimming removed 0 bases from V and 0 bases from J; junction bases left unmatched: 11. CDR1 SGHDN and CDR2 FVKESK come from the germline V gene. CDR3 region: CASSQERGGLAGSRSYEQYF. In nucleotides, the CDR3 is TGTGCCAGCAGCCAAGAGCGGGGGGGACTAGCGGGATCCCGCTCCTACGAGCAGTACTTC.

This clone has a single count. CDR3 in DNA: TGTGCCAGCGAAGGGGGCGCAGGCGGAGATACGCAGTATTTT. Translation gives CASEGGAGGDTQYF. This chain joins TRBV6-1 and TRBJ2-3, with TRBD1 identical over 7 bases. Trimming cost V 8 bases and J 5 bases; bases outside gene matches: 10. The CDR3 is 14 residues long. Germline assignment: CDR1 MNHNS and CDR2 SASEGT.

The chain uses TRBV19 and TRBJ1-2, with D maybe TRBD1 (6 bases). From germline, CDR1 is LNHDA and CDR2 SQIVND (reference sequence). This CDR3 contains 13 residues. V was cut by 5 bases and J by 6 bases, with 13 bases left in between. CDR3 protein: CASSDRAGDGYTF. The CDR3 DNA follows: TGTGCCAGTAGTGATCGGGCAGGGGATGGCTACACCTTC. Full variable domain (remainder filled in from reference TRBV19 and TRBJ1-2): DGGITQSPKYLFRKEGQNVTLSCEQNLNHDAMYWYRQDPGQGLRLIYYSQIVNDFQKGDIAEGYSVSREKKESFPLTVTSAQKNPTAFYLCASSDRAGDGYTFGSGTRLTVV.

The sample holds one count of this clone. The chain employs TRBV6-6 and TRBJ1-6; the D is unclear. This CDR3 is 15 amino acids long. V shed 3 bases and J shed 6 bases, with 12 bases lying between them. The germline V gene has CDR1 MNHNY and CDR2 SVGAGI (reference sequence). CDR3 residues: CASSYGKRSNSPLHF. The CDR3 region has the DNA TGTGCCAGCAGTTATGGCAAGAGGAGTAATTCACCCCTCCACTTT.

The chain couples TRBV27 to TRBJ1-1; D might be TRBD1 (6 bases). This CDR3 region has 13 residues. Trimming removed 8 bases at V and 1 base at J, with 11 bases between. The germline V gene has CDR1 MNHEY and CDR2 SMNVEV (reference sequence). The CDR3: CASGGRPNTEAFF. The CDR3 bases are TGTGCCAGCGGGGGCAGGCCGAACACTGAAGCTTTCTTT.

J is TRBJ1-5 and V is TRBV7-2; TRBD1 aligns across 10 bases. There are 16 residues in the CDR3. Germline V CDR1 and CDR2: SGHTA, FQGNSA. Trimming removed 4 bases from V and 2 bases from J; junction bases left unmatched: 5. The CDR3 region is CASSSRDRGGNQPQHF. DNA for the CDR3: TGTGCCAGCAGCTCCCGGGACAGGGGTGGCAATCAGCCCCAGCATTTT. The full variable domain, rest sourced from reference TRBV7-2 and TRBJ1-5, is GAGVSQSPSNKVTEKGKDVELRCDPISGHTALYWYRQSLGQGLEFLIYFQGNSAPDKSGLPSDRFSAERTGGSVSTLTIQRTQQEDSAVYLCASSSRDRGGNQPQHFGDGTRLSIL.

This clone was seen a few times. The CDR3 spells CASSPGDRNIQYF. CDR3 DNA: TGTGCCAGCAGCCCTGGGGACAGGAACATTCAGTACTTC. This chain connects TRBV7-2 to TRBJ2-4; 8 bases map to TRBD1. Looked up from germline, CDR1 is SGHTA and CDR2 is FQGNSA. The trim removed 5 bases at V and 7 bases at J, leaving 4 bases unmatched. The length of the CDR3 is 13 residues.

This sequence joins TRBV6-1 and TRBJ2-2, with 8 positions matching TRBD1. V trimming: 4 bases; J trimming: 5 bases; junction bases outside the gene matches: 9. Germline lookup yields CDR1 MNHNS and CDR2 SASEGT. The CDR3 consists of 16 residues. CDR3 in amino acids: CASSGQGARGTGELFF. CDR3 DNA sequence: TGTGCCAGCAGTGGTCAGGGGGCGAGAGGGACCGGGGAGCTGTTTTTT.

V usage is TRBV27 and J usage is TRBJ1-4; 7 nucleotides align to TRBD1. The CDR3 extends over 17 amino acids. The germline CDR1 and CDR2 sequences are MNHEY and SMNVEV (reference sequence). V was clipped by 3 bases and J by 0 bases; unmatched bases: 7. The CDR3 DNA reads TGTGCCAGCAGTTTGGGTCCCGACAGGGCAACTAATGAAAAACTGTTTTTT. It yields the protein CASSLGPDRATNEKLFF.

The chain joins TRBV29-1 to TRBJ2-7, with 8 positions matching TRBD1. The CDR3 totals 12 residues. The germline CDR1 and CDR2 sequences are SQVTM and ANQGSEA. V trimming: 4 bases; J trimming: 7 bases; junction bases outside the gene matches: 6. The CDR3 DNA sequence: TGCAGCGTTGCACAGGGGGTGGGTGAGCAGTACTTC. Translation: CSVAQGVGEQYF.

The J gene is TRBJ1-1, the V gene TRBV7-6; the match to TRBD1 covers 7 bases. CDR3 length equals 16 residues. CDR1 SGHVS and CDR2 FNYEAQ come from the germline V gene. After removal of 4 bases from V and 6 bases from J, the junction contained 14 bases not matched to a gene. The CDR3 DNA sequence: TGTGCCAGCAGCTGGTCGGGACAGTCTAGATTAGCTGAAGCTTTCTTT. Translated: CASSWSGQSRLAEAFF.

The CDR3 protein is CASSYPRGSGTGPSRGYGYTF. The DNA for the CDR3 is TGTGCCAGCAGTTACCCCCGCGGTTCCGGGACAGGGCCGTCTAGGGGCTATGGCTACACCTTC. This chain joins TRBV6-7 and TRBJ1-2; 9 nucleotides align to TRBD1. TRBV6-7 is assigned to the ORF class and has an uncertain function. The CDR3 has 21 residues. The J segment lost 4 bases and the V segment lost 2 bases, leaving 23 bases of the junction unmatched.

The rearrangement joins TRBV5-4 to TRBJ2-7, with D unclear. Germline CDR1 SGHNT, CDR2 YYREEE (reference sequence). The CDR3 consists of 14 residues. Deletions cut 0 bases from V and 3 bases from J, with 10 bases between. CDR3 residues: CASSLGQDLYEQYF. CDR3 sequence (DNA): TGTGCCAGCAGCTTGGGACAAGACCTCTACGAGCAGTACTTC.

The chain uses TRBV2 and TRBJ2-7, with D perhaps matching TRBD1 (5 bases). V dropped 3 bases and J dropped 5 bases, with 14 bases sitting between them. Germline assignment: CDR1 SNHLY and CDR2 FYNNEI. The CDR3 length is 14 residues. The chain's CDR3 is CASSEQMGLDEQYF. Written as DNA, the CDR3 is TGTGCCAGCAGTGAGCAGATGGGGCTGGACGAGCAGTACTTC.

The genes are TRBV5-1 and TRBJ2-7, with TRBD2 as a possible D gene (6 bases). The CDR3 is 15 residues long. Trimming shortened V by 3 bases and J by 6 bases, and 19 bases separated the two germline ends. CDR1 and CDR2 from the germline V gene are SGHRS and YFSETQ. This CDR3 is CASSSRTSGPSEQYF. DNA of the CDR3: TGCGCCAGCAGCTCCAGGACCAGCGGGCCCTCCGAGCAGTACTTC.

This clone has a single count. The J gene is TRBJ2-7, the V gene TRBV7-9; 8 bases match TRBD1. This CDR3 has 15 amino acids. The germline V gene has CDR1 SEHNR and CDR2 FQNEAQ (reference sequence). Trimming at V came to 4 bases and at J to 2 bases, leaving 7 bases not matched to a gene. The CDR3 sequence: CASSWDRSEAYEQYF. Written as DNA, the CDR3 is TGTGCCAGCAGCTGGGACAGGTCAGAGGCCTACGAGCAGTACTTC.

This chain connects TRBV7-3 to TRBJ2-7, with 13 bases identical to TRBD2. This CDR3 comprises 14 residues. V lost 7 bases and J lost 3; bases outside the gene matches: 3. CDR1 SGHTA and CDR2 FQGTGA come from the germline V gene. The CDR3: CASKWTSGSYEQYF. CDR3 bases: TGTGCCAGCAAATGGACTAGCGGGAGCTACGAGCAGTACTTC.

The rearrangement links TRBV29-1 to TRBJ2-7; 9 positions match TRBD2. The CDR3 spans 12 residues. Germline V gives CDR1 SQVTM, CDR2 ANQGSEA. Losses at the gene ends were 4 bases for V and 6 bases for J; bases not matched to a gene: 4. CDR3 amino acids: CSVGGRASEQYF. CDR3 coding DNA: TGCAGCGTTGGCGGGAGGGCATCCGAGCAGTACTTC.

Concerning this clone itself: The junction and the germline gene differ at one end; a read error may be behind it. As DNA, the CDR3 is TGTTCCAGCAGCTTCCGGGGGGAAGGGAACACTGAAGCTTTCTTT. It yields the protein CSSSFRGEGNTEAFF. V and J are TRBV7-9 and TRBJ1-1; possibly TRBD1 for D (5 bases). Germline V gene sequence: CDR1 SEHNR, CDR2 FQNEAQ (reference sequence). The CDR3 is 15 residues long.

CDR3 loop: CASSVGGQALSGNTIYF. CDR3 nucleotides: TGTGCCAGCAGCGTGGGGGGGCAGGCCCTCTCTGGAAACACCATATATTTT. This chain links TRBV9 with TRBJ1-3, with a tentative D call TRBD1 (6 bases). Germline lookup yields CDR1 SGDLS and CDR2 YYNGEE. This CDR3 region has 17 residues. With 2 bases removed from V and 0 bases from J, the gap between germline ends came to 15 bases.

This chain joins TRBV7-2 and TRBJ2-7; 12 bases agree with TRBD1. Germline CDR1 is SGHTA and CDR2 is FQGNSA. This CDR3 region has 16 residues. The junction had 7 bases not matched to a gene; V was cut back by 4 bases and J by 3 bases. CDR3 nucleotides: TGTGCCAGCAGCTCGCAAGGGACAGGGGGCTTCTACGAGCAGTACTTC. It specifies CASSSQGTGGFYEQYF.

The chain joins TRBV28 to TRBJ1-2; unclear D gene. This CDR3 region has 13 residues. The germline V gene encodes CDR1 MDHEN and CDR2 SYDVKM. The ends were cut back, 2 bases at V and 4 bases at J, with 8 bases in the middle. CDR3 sequence reads: CASSLRQSYGYTF. The CDR3 DNA follows: TGTGCCAGCAGTTTACGCCAGTCCTATGGCTACACCTTC.

V and J are TRBV18 and TRBJ1-5; D unclear. Germline V lookup: CDR1 KGHSH, CDR2 LQKENI. The CDR3 totals 14 residues. V lost 6 bases and J 1 base, leaving 10 bases between the germline ends. CDR3 amino acids: CASSPGGSNQPQHF. The CDR3 DNA reads TGTGCCAGCTCGCCGGGTGGGAGCAATCAGCCCCAGCATTTT. The full variable domain, completed using reference TRBV18 and TRBJ1-5, is NAGVMQNPRHLVRRRGQEARLRCSPMKGHSHVYWYRQLPEEGLKFMVYLQKENIIDESGMPKERFSAEFPKEGPSILRIQQVVRGDSAAYFCASSPGGSNQPQHFGDGTRLSIL.

The gene calls are TRBV7-2 and TRBJ2-5, with 10 bases that match TRBD2. The CDR3 runs 15 residues. The germline CDR1 and CDR2 sequences are SGHTA and FQGNSA. The V gene end was trimmed by 3 bases and the J gene end by 2 bases; junction bases not matched to a gene: 3. As DNA, the CDR3 is TGTGCCAGCAGCTTTAGCGGGGGGCTTCAAGAGACCCAGTACTTC. Amino acid sequence: CASSFSGGLQETQYF.

This chain joins TRBV30 and TRBJ2-3; the match to TRBD2 covers 9 bases. V was pared by 0 bases and J by 0 bases, with 22 bases of the junction left unmatched. The CDR3 is 22 residues long. Germline values: CDR1 GTSNPN, CDR2 SVGIG (reference sequence). Written as DNA, the CDR3 is TGTGCCTGGAGTGTAACAAGGGTGACTAGCGGAGCCCCTCTTAAAAGCACAGATACGCAGTATTTT. It yields the protein CAWSVTRVTSGAPLKSTDTQYF.

This chain joins TRBV12-5 and TRBJ2-3, with a weak D call TRBD1 (6 bases). This CDR3 is 16 amino acids long. The germline gives CDR1 LGHNT, CDR2 FRNRAP. Trimming took 1 base from V and 3 from J, leaving 14 bases between them. CDR3 nucleotide sequence: TGTGCTAGTGGTTTGGGGACAGCCGTGGGGACAGATACGCAGTATTTT. It is translated as CASGLGTAVGTDTQYF.

The rearrangement uses TRBV6-5 and TRBJ2-1, with TRBD2 as a possible D gene (5 bases). V lost 2 bases and J 0 bases, leaving 11 bases between the germline ends. Germline V gene data show CDR1 as MNHEY and CDR2 as SVGAGI. CDR3 length: 16 amino acids. In DNA form, the CDR3 reads TGTGCCAGCAGTTACGGTGCGGGTCACTCCTACAATGAGCAGTTCTTC. It translates to CASSYGAGHSYNEQFF.

This sequence joins TRBV7-3 and TRBJ2-1; tentative D call: TRBD2 (7 bases). Trimming pared 2 bases from V and 9 bases from J, leaving 20 bases between. Germline assignment: CDR1 SGHTA and CDR2 FQGTGA. The CDR3 totals 16 residues. CDR3 sequence reads: CASSLSVGGGAGEQFF. The CDR3 DNA reads as TGTGCCAGCAGCTTATCGGTGGGAGGGGGGGCCGGTGAGCAGTTCTTC.

The J gene is TRBJ2-6, the V gene TRBV6-4, with D possibly being TRBD1 (5 bases). Between the trimmed V and J ends, which lost 4 bases and 1 base, there was a span of 11 bases. CDR1 and CDR2 from the germline V gene are MRHNA and SNTAGT. The CDR3 has 16 amino acids. This CDR3 reads CASSALQGSGANVLTF. CDR3 sequence (DNA): TGTGCCAGCAGTGCCCTGCAGGGATCTGGGGCCAACGTCCTGACTTTC.

This sequence joins TRBV9 and TRBJ2-2, with D possibly being TRBD2 (6 bases). Germline V gene lookup returns CDR1 SGDLS and CDR2 YYNGEE. The CDR3 runs 17 residues. Trimming shortened V by 2 bases and J by 1 base, and 15 bases separated the two germline ends. CDR3 nucleotides: TGTGCCAGCAGCGTGACTGGCGCGGGGATGAACACCGGGGAGCTGTTTTTT. Its translation is CASSVTGAGMNTGELFF.